The 20 T cell receptor beta chains reported below all come from one sample, sequenced in a study of neurological immune-mediated disorders. Each CDR3 protein is one row after TCRdb ran MiXCR on the 5' RACE reads. The table shows approximately 85,000 distinct CDR3 sequences, with around 4.5% occurring only once. Time point denoted: longitudinal time-point 3. Sequencing input: PBMCs. These receptors were collected from a woman aged 55-75 years with multiple sclerosis.

In its sample, this clonotype was seen many times. The chain links TRBV3-1 to TRBJ1-3; D is unresolved. With 4 bases removed from V and 0 bases from J, the gap between germline ends came to 10 bases. The CDR3 has 15 amino acids. The germline CDR1 and CDR2 sequences are LGHDT and YNNKEL (reference sequence). In nucleotides, the CDR3 is TGTGCCAGCAGCCCGAGAACCGACTCTGGAAACACCATATATTTT. It specifies CASSPRTDSGNTIYF.

This clonotype was counted many times. The gene calls are TRBV5-8 and TRBJ2-1; 8 positions agree with TRBD2. The junction had 8 bases not matched to a gene; V was cut back by 2 bases and J by 4 bases. Germline V gene sequence: CDR1 SGHTS, CDR2 YDEGEE. This CDR3 region has 16 residues. DNA of the CDR3: TGTGCCAGCAGCTTACGGAGGAGCGGGGGTTACAATGAGCAGTTCTTC. It encodes CASSLRRSGGYNEQFF.

The table lists this clonotype with many counts. CDR3 amino acids: CSAREPRGGTNTQYF. CDR3 sequence (DNA): TGCAGTGCTAGGGAACCCAGGGGTGGGACTAATACGCAGTATTTT. J is TRBJ2-3 and V is TRBV20-1; D is possibly TRBD2 (7 bases). V lost 3 bases and J lost 7, with 20 bases in between. The germline CDR1 and CDR2 sequences are DFQATT and SNEGSKA (reference sequence). This CDR3 has 15 amino acids.

This clonotype was detected many times. This chain joins TRBV6-5 and TRBJ1-3; D is unclear. CDR3 length: 14 residues. Germline assignment: CDR1 MNHEY and CDR2 SVGAGI. V was trimmed by 2 bases and J by 0 bases, leaving 5 bases between them. DNA for the CDR3: TGTGCCAGCAGTTACAGGGTCTCTGGAAACACCATATATTTT. This sequence encodes CASSYRVSGNTIYF.

This clonotype was observed at least ten times. The chain is built from TRBV3-1 and TRBJ1-1; D is unresolved. Germline CDR1 LGHDT, CDR2 YNNKEL (reference sequence). V was cut by 4 bases and J by 4 bases, with 16 bases left in between. The CDR3 is 15 residues long. The DNA of the CDR3 is TGTGCCAGCAGCCCTGGGGAAGGCATGGGCACTGAAGCTTTCTTT. Its translation: CASSPGEGMGTEAFF.

This clonotype was observed a few times. The rearrangement joins TRBV4-1 to TRBJ1-4; D gene uncertain. From germline, CDR1 is MGHRA and CDR2 YSYEKL. V lost 1 base and J 7 bases, leaving 10 bases between the germline ends. CDR3 size: 14 residues. CDR3 sequence: CASSQVQSSEKLFF. The DNA for the CDR3 is TGCGCCAGCAGCCAAGTGCAGTCAAGTGAAAAACTGTTTTTT.

At least ten counts were recorded for this clonotype. The rearrangement uses TRBV6-5 and TRBJ1-3; perhaps TRBD1 as D (6 bases). V lost 4 bases, J lost 4 bases, and 8 bases lay in between. Germline CDR1 and CDR2: MNHEY and SVGAGI. This CDR3 comprises 13 residues. DNA of the CDR3: TGTGCCAGCAGTTTCACAGGGGGAAACACCATATATTTT. Protein sequence: CASSFTGGNTIYF.

This clonotype was counted ten times or more. The chain joins TRBV24-1 to TRBJ1-5; D is ambiguous. This CDR3 contains 12 residues. The V end was cut by 11 bases, the J end by 4 bases, with 11 bases between. CDR1 and CDR2 from the germline V gene are KGHDR and SFDVKD. This chain's CDR3 is CAIGRENQPQHF. The CDR3 nucleotides are TGTGCCATCGGGCGGGAGAATCAGCCCCAGCATTTT.

This clonotype occurred many times. The chain recombines TRBV20-1 with TRBJ2-1; 9 bases are a match to TRBD2. V shed 1 base and J 3 bases; nucleotides not matched to a gene: 7. The CDR3 runs 16 residues. Germline-derived CDR1 and CDR2 are DFQATT and SNEGSKA (reference sequence). In nucleotides, the CDR3 is TGCAGTGCTAGAGTTCGGGCGGGGGGGAGCTACAATGAGCAGTTCTTC. Encoded protein: CSARVRAGGSYNEQFF.

There are many counts of this clonotype. The chain has TRBV10-3 and TRBJ2-4; TRBD1 agrees at 7 bases. There are 13 residues in the CDR3. V was clipped by 8 bases and J by 1 base; unmatched bases: 2. The germline CDR1 and CDR2 sequences are ENHRY and SYGVKD. This CDR3 is CAILDRAKNIQYF. As DNA, the CDR3 is TGTGCCATCTTGGACAGGGCCAAAAACATTCAGTACTTC.

This clonotype has a count of ten or more. The rearrangement uses TRBV11-2 and TRBJ2-2, with D hard to call. V dropped 2 bases and J dropped 3 bases, with 4 bases sitting between them. The germline V gene has CDR1 SGHAT and CDR2 FQNNGV. The CDR3 loop spans 13 amino acids. The CDR3 region has the DNA TGTGCCAGCAGCTTACTGTACACCGGGGAGCTGTTTTTT. Protein: CASSLLYTGELFF.

This clonotype has more than one count but fewer than ten. The V gene is TRBV14, the J gene TRBJ2-7; possibly TRBD2 for D (5 bases). V was pared by 0 bases and J by 9 bases, with 12 bases between. Germline lookup yields CDR1 SGHDN and CDR2 FVKESK. The length of the CDR3 is 13 residues. In DNA form, the CDR3 reads TGTGCCAGCAGCCAAGATTTACGGGATCGGCAGTACTTC. Protein: CASSQDLRDRQYF.

This clonotype was detected many times. The CDR3 nucleotides are TGTGCCAGCAGCGGGACGGGACAGGGGGAGAGTGCTTTCTTT. It is translated as CASSGTGQGESAFF. This chain joins TRBV7-2 and TRBJ1-1; 11 bases map to TRBD1. Germline CDR1 SGHTA, CDR2 FQGNSA. With V trimmed by 5 bases and J by 11 bases, 10 bases remained unmatched. This CDR3 is 14 amino acids long.

This clonotype was recorded many times. The chain recombines TRBV7-9 with TRBJ2-5; TRBD2 agrees at 11 bases. Per the germline V gene, CDR1 is SEHNR and CDR2 is FQNEAQ (reference sequence). V gave up 5 bases and J gave up 8 bases; unmatched junction bases: 10. The CDR3 spans 15 residues. The chain's CDR3 is CASSPRTSGRETQYF. CDR3 bases: TGTGCCAGCAGCCCTCGGACTAGCGGGCGTGAAACCCAGTACTTC.

The table lists this clonotype with many counts. The V call is TRBV6-2 or TRBV6-3, the J call TRBJ2-7; no clear D gene. CDR3 length: 12 amino acids. Trimming took off 2 bases at V and 3 bases at J, with 5 bases between the two ends. CDR1 and CDR2 from the germline V gene are MNHEY and SVGEGT. Here the CDR3 DNA reads TGTGCCAGCAGTTACACTGACTACGAGCAGTACTTC. It encodes CASSYTDYEQYF.

This clonotype was detected many times. The gene calls are TRBV20-1 and TRBJ2-7; TRBD2 agrees at 11 bases. V dropped 4 bases and J dropped 4; count of bases not matched to a gene: 9. Germline CDR1 reads DFQATT; CDR2 reads SNEGSKA (reference sequence). CDR3 length: 15 amino acids. This chain's CDR3 is CSAIHGLAGGYEQYF. The CDR3 region has the DNA TGCAGTGCTATCCATGGACTAGCGGGTGGTTACGAGCAGTACTTC.

This clonotype came up many times. This chain joins TRBV6-2 or TRBV6-3 and TRBJ2-2, with D unresolved. Germline CDR1 and CDR2: MNHEY and SVGEGT. This CDR3 comprises 11 residues. V was cut by 4 bases and J by 6 bases, with 3 bases left in between. The DNA of the CDR3 is TGTGCCAGCAGTTCCCCCGGGGAGCTGTTTTTT. It codes for CASSSPGELFF.

This clonotype was picked up a small number of times. V and J are TRBV14 and TRBJ2-1; perhaps TRBD2 as D (6 bases). The V end was cut by 4 bases, the J end by 7 bases, with 23 bases between. The CDR3 is 17 amino acids. CDR1 and CDR2 from the germline V gene are SGHDN and FVKESK. For the CDR3, the DNA is TGTGCCAGCAGCCGTCGGTGGAGGGCAACTTCAGGGAATGAGCAGTTCTTC. Translating it yields CASSRRWRATSGNEQFF.

The chain is built from TRBV6-5 and TRBJ2-7; D unclear. Germline V gene sequence: CDR1 MNHEY, CDR2 SVGAGI. This CDR3 is built from 16 residues. Deletions cut 0 bases from V and 5 bases from J, with 17 bases between. This chain's CDR3 is CASSYSYTGLVNEQYF. The CDR3 region has the DNA TGTGCCAGCAGTTACTCCTATACGGGTTTGGTAAACGAGCAGTACTTC.

This clonotype was detected ten times or more. The chain is built from TRBV5-1 and TRBJ2-2; a weak D match, TRBD1 (5 bases). V was shortened by 0 bases and J by 6 bases, with 6 bases between the two germline ends. This CDR3 is built from 13 residues. CDR1 SGHRS and CDR2 YFSETQ come from the germline V gene. DNA for the CDR3: TGCGCCAGCAGCTTGGAGGGGTCCGGGGAGCTGTTTTTT. It encodes CASSLEGSGELFF.